This T cell receptor (beta chain) was captured in a study of cytomegalovirus exposure and HLA in healthy donors. Findings and limits, study-wide: Among CMV-associated TCR beta chains, most appeared HLA-restricted in a later analysis. Accurate prediction of most subjects' HLA-A and HLA-B alleles from TCR beta sequences was reported.

A multiplex PCR was run with 60 Vbeta primers and 13 Jbeta primers. Profiled with immunoSEQ multiplex PCR; TCRdb holds only in-frame clones, not every one. This repertoire shows about 190,000 clones, about 85% found once; its top ten account for around 0.99%. Germline loops: CDR1 LNHNV, CDR2 YYDKDF (reference sequence). The CDR3 runs to 17 residues. V lost 1 base to trimming and J lost 0 bases; unmatched junction nucleotides: 7. About this clone itself: Its cognate antigen is unknown.

This sequence joins TRBV15 and TRBJ2-7; 9 bases are shared with TRBD2. Sequencing was performed on PBMCs. The TCR comes from a boy aged 2 to 9 in good health and CMV-seronegative. The chain's CDR3 is CATSRGNSGGSSYEQYF. The CDR3 DNA follows: TGTGCCACCAGCAGAGGTAATAGCGGGGGAAGCTCCTACGAGCAGTACTTC.